The 3 T cell receptor beta chains below were found in one sample sequenced in a study of identical twins. TCRdb re-derived calls from the 5' RACE reads in MiXCR, one entry per CDR3 protein. The top ten hold less than 4% of the sample, which has a few hundred thousand distinct CDR3 sequences, 6.5% to 9.5% seen once. These data are also associated with another study on yellow fever vaccine responses in identical twins.

The sequenced material came from CD8+ T cells sorted from blood. Source of these receptors: a woman aged 18-29 years in good health.

This clonotype has a handful of counts. J is TRBJ2-7 and V is TRBV7-9, with unresolved D. Between the trimmed V and J ends, which lost 0 bases and 2 bases, there was a span of 11 bases. Germline V gene data show CDR1 as SEHNR and CDR2 as FQNEAQ (reference sequence). The CDR3 spans 15 residues. This CDR3 reads CASSLAPVGTYEQYF. DNA of the CDR3: TGTGCCAGCAGCTTAGCCCCGGTAGGGACCTACGAGCAGTACTTC.

The rearrangement joins TRBV24-1 to TRBJ2-1; 11 bases are a match to TRBD2. Germline trimming cut 6 bases from V and 8 bases from J; bases unmatched to any gene: 26. CDR1 KGHDR and CDR2 SFDVKD come from the germline V gene. The CDR3 is made up of 21 amino acids. The DNA for the CDR3 is TGTGCCACCAGTCACCCAGAAGGAGGGGGCTGGCTAGCGGGAGGAGGTGATGAGCAGTTCTTC. Translated, it gives CATSHPEGGGWLAGGGDEQFF.

In its sample, this clonotype was seen many times. This sequence joins TRBV5-6 and TRBJ2-2; D tentatively reads TRBD1 or TRBD2 (5 bases each). Trimming took 2 bases from V and 9 from J, leaving 20 bases between them. CDR3 length: 16 amino acids. The germline gives CDR1 SGHDT, CDR2 YYEEEE. CDR3 in amino acids: CASSFQEGSPPWELFF. CDR3 in DNA: TGTGCCAGCAGCTTCCAAGAGGGGTCGCCACCGTGGGAGCTGTTTTTT.